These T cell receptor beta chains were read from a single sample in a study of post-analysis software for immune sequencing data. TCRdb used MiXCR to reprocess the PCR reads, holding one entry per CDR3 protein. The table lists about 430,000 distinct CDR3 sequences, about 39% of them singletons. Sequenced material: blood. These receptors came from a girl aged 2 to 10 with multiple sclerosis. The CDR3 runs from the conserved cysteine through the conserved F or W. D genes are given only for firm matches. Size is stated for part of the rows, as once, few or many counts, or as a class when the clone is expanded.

DNA: TGTGCCAGCAGTGACTCTAAATCGGACAGGGGTAATGAGCAGTACTTC
CDR3: CASSDSKSDRGNEQYF
D: TRBD1
length: 16
size: -
V: TRBV6-4
J: TRBJ2-5

DNA: TGTGCCAGCAGTTACTGGTATCTGGGCCCCGTCGGATCCTACGAGCAGTACTTC
CDR3: CASSYWYLGPVGSYEQYF
D: -
length: 18
size: -
V: TRBV6-5
J: TRBJ2-7

DNA: TGCGCCAGCAGCTTGGTTCCGTCGGCCTACGAGCAGTACTTC
CDR3: CASSLVPSAYEQYF
D: -
length: 14
size: few
V: TRBV5-1
J: TRBJ2-7

DNA: TGTGCCAGCTCCTGGGGAACGGGCACTGAAGCTTTCTTT
CDR3: CASSWGTGTEAFF
D: -
length: 13
size: many
V: TRBV12-3/TRBV12-4
J: TRBJ1-1

DNA: TGTGCCAGCAGAGAAATAGCGGACACAAACATTCAGTACTTC
CDR3: CASREIADTNIQYF
D: -
length: 14
size: -
V: TRBV7-9
J: TRBJ2-4

DNA: TGTGCCACCAGCAGAGATGCCGGAGGGGGTCGGACTGAAGCTTTCTTT
CDR3: CATSRDAGGGRTEAFF
D: -
length: 16
size: -
V: TRBV15
J: TRBJ1-1

DNA: TGCAGTGCGCTCGACTACAATGAGCAGTTCTTC
CDR3: CSALDYNEQFF
D: -
length: 11
size: many
V: TRBV20-1
J: TRBJ2-1

DNA: TGTGCCAGCACCCAATATTCCTACAATGAGCAGTTCTTC
CDR3: CASTQYSYNEQFF
D: -
length: 13
size: -
V: TRBV7-2
J: TRBJ2-1

DNA: TGTGCCAGCAGTCGGGGACAGTATAGCAATCAGCCCCAGCATTTT
CDR3: CASSRGQYSNQPQHF
D: TRBD1
length: 15
size: -
V: TRBV12-3/TRBV12-4
J: TRBJ1-5

DNA: TGTGCCATCAGTTGGACTAGCGGGGGACAAGAGACCCAGTACTTC
CDR3: CAISWTSGGQETQYF
D: TRBD2
length: 15
size: few
V: TRBV10-3
J: TRBJ2-5

DNA: TGTGCCAGCAGTTCCGCTGGGGCCACCGGGGAGCTGTTTTTT
CDR3: CASSSAGATGELFF
D: -
length: 14
size: -
V: TRBV6-6
J: TRBJ2-2

DNA: TGTGCCACCTCAATCGGGGGCGGCATCACAGATACGCAGTATTTT
CDR3: CATSIGGGITDTQYF
D: -
length: 15
size: few
V: TRBV24-1
J: TRBJ2-3

DNA: TGCGCCAGCAGCTTGAAACAGGGAAATGGCTACACCTTC
CDR3: CASSLKQGNGYTF
D: -
length: 13
size: -
V: TRBV5-1
J: TRBJ1-2

DNA: TGTGCCAGCAGTGGGGGACAGAGGTATTCACCCCTCCACTTT
CDR3: CASSGGQRYSPLHF
D: TRBD1
length: 14
size: -
V: TRBV6-1
J: TRBJ1-6

DNA: TGTGCCAGCTCACCACCGGAGTCAGGATACCAAGAGACCCAGTACTTC
CDR3: CASSPPESGYQETQYF
D: -
length: 16
size: -
V: TRBV18
J: TRBJ2-5

DNA: TGTGCCAGCAGCCTAAGGGACAGGGGATTTACCTACAATGAGCAGTTCTTC
CDR3: CASSLRDRGFTYNEQFF
D: TRBD1
length: 17
size: few
V: TRBV13
J: TRBJ2-1

DNA: TGCAGTGCTAGATTCGCGGGAGCCGGGGTCACCGGGGAGCTGTTTTTT
CDR3: CSARFAGAGVTGELFF
D: TRBD2
length: 16
size: -
V: TRBV20-1
J: TRBJ2-2

DNA: TGCGCCAGCAGCCCTGGGACAGGGAACACCGGGGAGCTGTTTTTT
CDR3: CASSPGTGNTGELFF
D: TRBD1
length: 15
size: -
V: TRBV4-3
J: TRBJ2-2

DNA: TGTGCCAGCACCAGGCAGCTAGGGGGTCGGACTGAAGCTTTCTTT
CDR3: CASTRQLGGRTEAFF
D: -
length: 15
size: -
V: TRBV7-2
J: TRBJ1-1

DNA: TGTGCCAGCAGCTTAGTTCGGGTGACCCCGAGCTCTGGGGCCAACGTCCTGACTTTC
CDR3: CASSLVRVTPSSGANVLTF
D: -
length: 19
size: few
V: TRBV7-2
J: TRBJ2-6

DNA: TGCGCCGGCAGCCACCTAAGCGGGAGCTTCGACAATGAGCAGTTCTTC
CDR3: CAGSHLSGSFDNEQFF
D: TRBD2
length: 16
size: -
V: TRBV4-3
J: TRBJ2-1

DNA: TGTGCCAGCAGCTGGGGGACAGGGATAATAGCTGAAGCTTTCTTT
CDR3: CASSWGTGIIAEAFF
D: TRBD1
length: 15
size: -
V: TRBV5-6
J: TRBJ1-1

DNA: TGTGCCAGCAGTCGACGTGGGTGGACTAGCGGGAGTTTGGAGACCCAGTACTTC
CDR3: CASSRRGWTSGSLETQYF
D: TRBD2
length: 18
size: -
V: TRBV6-2/TRBV6-3
J: TRBJ2-5